The present TCR beta chain was sequenced within a study of CD8+ T cells in alopecia areata. Study-wide results and limits: The study found TCR sharing across patients less clear than in mice, possibly for HLA reasons. An increase in clonality over normal scalp was evident in lesional scalp, especially alopecia totalis/universalis. Resident alphabeta T cells of normal skin are also sequenced in scalp samples.

Extraction of RNA preceded its reverse transcription into cDNA, which served as the sequencing template. TCRdb's copy holds only in-frame clones and misses some; the assay was immunoSEQ multiplex PCR. The sample has 110,000 to 150,000 clones; around two thirds are singletons. Turning to this clone: Antigen: not known.

Isolation of CD4+ and CD8+ T cells from PBMCs was achieved by sorting. The TCR was taken from a human donor in good health. The sequencing input was CD8+ T cells sorted from blood.

CDR3: CASSSGRFGTDTQYF. CDR3 bases: TGTGCCAGCTCTAGCGGGAGATTCGGCACAGATACGCAGTATTTT. The rearrangement joins TRBV7-2 to TRBJ2-3; 10 bases are a match to TRBD2. V lost 8 bases and J lost 1; bases outside the gene matches: 6. The CDR3 extends over 15 amino acids. CDR1 SGHTA and CDR2 FQGNSA come from the germline V gene.